A selection of T cell receptor beta chains follows, all from one sample in a study of cytomegalovirus exposure and HLA in healthy donors. The data were produced by immunoSEQ multiplex PCR, yet TCRdb's version contains in-frame clones alone and is incomplete. The repertoire holds more than 95,000 clones, roughly three quarters seen once, with approximately 4.5% in the top ten. The sequencing sample was made of PBMCs. The receptors originated from a man aged 30-40 years in good health and CMV-seropositive. The CDR3 runs from the conserved cysteine through the conserved F or W. Fields, in order: J gene, V gene, CDR3 protein.

>.|TRBV27
CASSLFPPPPYEQYF
>TRBJ1-5|TRBV2
CASSVGQGSNQPQHF
>TRBJ1-2|TRBV6-5
CASSSGTADYYGYTF
>TRBJ2-3|TRBV25-1
CASSEYRGTQYF
>TRBJ1-1|TRBV7-9
CASSLIINTEAFF
>TRBJ2-2|TRBV6-1
CASGGTSGKVGELFF
>TRBJ2-1|TRBV4-2
CASSNRDYNEQFF
>TRBJ1-1|TRBV5-6
CASSGGVFGYTEAFF
>TRBJ2-4|TRBV4-1
CASSHGTGPAKNSQYF
>TRBJ1-4|TRBV7-9
CASSLELEGQGNEKLFF
>TRBJ1-6|TRBV6-1
CASNDYVKSPLHF
>TRBJ2-7|TRBV4-2
CASSLTGSYYEQYF
>TRBJ2-7|TRBV2
CASSDVGGDEQYF
>TRBJ2-7|TRBV29-1
CRALRGQSF
>TRBJ1-2|TRBV5-3
CARSLAPGQFKANYGYTF
>TRBJ2-2|TRBV27
CASSLVGQKSTGELFF
>TRBJ2-7|TRBV7-9
CASSFLDVNLEDF
>TRBJ1-1|TRBV7-2
CASSLVGTGDTEAFF
>TRBJ1-1|TRBV5-1
CASSLEEGLSGSEAFF
>TRBJ2-1|TRBV6-5
CASSWDSTSYNEQFF
>TRBJ2-3|TRBV7-2
CASSLVAHSSTDTQYF
>TRBJ2-1|TRBV30
CAWNRGGEHEQFF
>TRBJ1-4|TRBV5-1
CATRAGTTTTNEKLFF
>TRBJ2-7|TRBV5-4
CASSLDRPYEQYF
>TRBJ2-3|TRBV9
CASSVWGQWSPTADTQYF
>TRBJ2-6|TRBV7-3
CASSTRTPTGANVLTF
>TRBJ2-5|TRBV4-2
CASSQYLAGGPLTETQYF
>TRBJ2-3|TRBV5-4
CAYASWDTQYF
>TRBJ1-4|TRBV6-6
CASSRQGTTNEKLFF
>TRBJ2-7|TRBV7-2
CASSFRSGLPSYEQYF
>TRBJ1-4|TRBV5-6
CASSLTGSRNEKLFF
>TRBJ1-6|TRBV4-1
CASATEGPYNSPLHF
>TRBJ2-1|TRBV7-3
CASSWTASFYNEQFF
>.|TRBV30
CAWNEGGRKYYEQYF
>TRBJ1-6|TRBV14
CRRVSNSPLHF
>TRBJ2-5|TRBV7-8
CASSLVRGPPAGETQYF
>TRBJ2-3|TRBV19
CASQRTSGGTTDTQYF
>TRBJ2-6|TRBV19
CASSIARGPLTF
>TRBJ2-6|TRBV11-1
CASSSGQGEIGANVLTF
>TRBJ1-2|TRBV2
CANGNYGYTF
>TRBJ2-1|TRBV7-3
CASSSPGGGGPGGNEQFF
>TRBJ2-2|TRBV15
CATSRDVLDRTGELFF
>TRBJ2-7|TRBV11-3
CASSLTSGASYEQYF
>TRBJ2-5|TRBV18
CASSPGLQGQGGQYF
>TRBJ1-2|TRBV5-6
CASSLRGYGYTF
>TRBJ2-5|TRBV14
CASSLFGLAGGETQYF
>TRBJ1-1|TRBV9
CASSLMTGNTEAFF
>TRBJ2-5|TRBV5-6
CASSSSYSGDGKQETQYF
>TRBJ1-4|TRBV4-1
CASSQGPGQGNEKLFF
>TRBJ2-7|TRBV7-2
CASSASGRGRKEQYF
>TRBJ2-2|TRBV13
CASSLRRGRYTGELFF
>TRBJ2-7|TRBV4-3
CASSPGRGYEQYF
>TRBJ2-7|TRBV20-1
CSARAGGEQYF
>TRBJ2-3|TRBV25-1
CASSEASDGSTDTQYF
>TRBJ2-1|TRBV7-3
CASSFDSAGYNEQFF
>TRBJ2-4|TRBV15
CATSRDPKAKNSQYF
>TRBJ2-7|TRBV5-1
CASSFDLAYEQYF
>TRBJ2-7|TRBV2
CASSEALPRSGYEQYF
>TRBJ1-2|TRBV28
CASSLSGQGAPGYTF
>TRBJ1-4|TRBV11-2
CASSLRAGDEKLFF